The rows below give T cell receptor beta chains drawn from one sample of a study of response to subunit inactivated influenza vaccine. TCRdb called the RT-PCR reads again in MiXCR, with one record for every CDR3 protein. The repertoire consists of more than 700,000 distinct CDR3 sequences, with around 21% occurring once and the leading ten covering about a tenth. Sequencing was performed on PBMCs from blood, taken more than 4 days after vaccination. The receptors originated from a man aged 45-65 years who received an inactivated influenza vaccine. The CDR3 runs from the conserved cysteine through the conserved F or W.

v_call: TRBV7-2; cdr3_aa: CASSLLAGGTGELFF
v_call: TRBV10-3; cdr3_aa: CAISVGDDQPQHF
v_call: TRBV11-3; cdr3_aa: CASSRRTGVNEQFF
v_call: TRBV3-1; cdr3_aa: CASSQGTSLYNEQFF
v_call: TRBV7-9; cdr3_aa: CASSLSLGLPPYNEQFF
v_call: TRBV6-2/TRBV6-3; cdr3_aa: CASSPGRHGGGYTF
v_call: TRBV7-9; cdr3_aa: CASSFLGSDTQYF
v_call: TRBV7-9; cdr3_aa: CASTPGGIERNEQFF
v_call: TRBV5-1; cdr3_aa: CASSIDPQGDNEQFF
v_call: TRBV5-1; cdr3_aa: CASSHGHPATQYF
v_call: TRBV12-3/TRBV12-4; cdr3_aa: CASSPTVDNEQFF
v_call: TRBV6-1; cdr3_aa: CASSVREDTEAFF
v_call: TRBV5-1; cdr3_aa: CASSSGDTGELFF
v_call: TRBV6-2/TRBV6-3; cdr3_aa: CASSYPRWRTGNEQFF
v_call: TRBV12-3/TRBV12-4; cdr3_aa: CASSSGTGINEKLFF
v_call: TRBV5-5; cdr3_aa: CASSLRGARSNQPQHF
v_call: TRBV7-2; cdr3_aa: CASSLGTGQYF
v_call: TRBV12-3/TRBV12-4; cdr3_aa: CASSGPPRNQPQHF
v_call: TRBV7-2; cdr3_aa: CASSPIRDTDTQYF
v_call: TRBV5-1; cdr3_aa: CASSLAGKVSTEAFF
v_call: TRBV20-1; cdr3_aa: CSARGDRGVYNEQFF
v_call: TRBV20-1; cdr3_aa: CSAEIGLAGVETQYF
v_call: TRBV6-1; cdr3_aa: CASSRDRPNQPQHF
v_call: TRBV28; cdr3_aa: CASRDRQNYNEQFF
v_call: TRBV10-2; cdr3_aa: CASRVVSGSMETQYF